This T cell receptor (beta chain) was obtained from a study of graft-versus-host responses after intestinal transplantation. Details on this clone: No antigen is known for it.

Germline V CDR1 and CDR2: GTSNPN, SVGIG (reference sequence). V dropped 2 bases and J dropped 2; count of bases not matched to a gene: 6. This CDR3 contains 14 residues. Assay: immunoSEQ multiplex PCR; the TCRdb copy retains only in-frame clones and omits some. Seen here are tens of thousands of clones, more than 70% observed once, and the top ten hold around 2.7%. The chain combines TRBV30 with TRBJ2-7; 7 bases are shared with TRBD1. The sample was unstimulated CD8+ T cells sorted from spleen or lymph node cells, taken before intestinal transplant. The TCR comes from a human donor who received an intestinal transplant. The CDR3 DNA sequence: TGTGCCTGGAGTTCGGACAGGATGACCTACGAGCAGTACTTC. Its protein is CAWSSDRMTYEQYF.